This T cell receptor (beta chain) was identified in a study of early T cells in non-severe SARS-CoV-2 infection. At the level of the study: Sequencing used unsorted whole-blood bulk RNA, so chains lack pairing.

As part of library construction, unique molecular identifiers were attached to individual cDNA molecules. MiXCR, run by TCRdb on the 5' RACE reads, gives a single entry per CDR3 protein. The repertoire holds about 68,000 distinct CDR3 sequences, with 12% as singletons. About this clonotype: No antigen is known for it.

Study-wide results and caveats: There was a bias toward anti-spike CD8 responses in VDJdb matching, which missed private and CD4 specificities.

The receptor was isolated from an adult who was a healthcare worker with PCR-confirmed SARS-CoV-2 infection or an uninfected control (not recorded which). Specimen: whole blood.

Here the CDR3 reads CASSRAQGDTQYF. The CDR3 nucleotides read TGCGCCAGCTCCAGGGCACAAGGAGATACGCAGTATTTT. The chain employs TRBV5-1 and TRBJ2-3; perhaps TRBD1 as D (5 bases). The CDR3 extends over 13 amino acids. Trimming removed 7 bases from V and 5 bases from J, with 14 bases in between. CDR1 is SGHRS and CDR2 is YFSETQ in the germline V gene.